This TCR beta chain is drawn from a study of control samples from healthy donors and cancer patients. The protocol was immunoSEQ multiplex PCR, while the TCRdb copy is restricted to in-frame clones and leaves out a portion. Of about 120,000 clones detected, approximately 90% appear once; the ten largest clones hold around 2.5%. Trimming took 1 base from V and 3 from J; bases not matched to a gene: 5. The germline CDR1 and CDR2 sequences are MNHEY and SVGAGI. CDR3 length: 16 amino acids. Source material: blood. This TCR derives from a woman aged 70-85 years in good health. V gene TRBV6-5 combines with J gene TRBJ2-3; 9 nucleotides agree with TRBD2. In nucleotides, the CDR3 is TGTGCCAGCAGTTACTTCAGTAGCGGGGGTACAGATACGCAGTATTTT. This codes for CASSYFSSGGTDTQYF.